These 30 T cell receptor beta chains came from one sample sequenced in a study of cytomegalovirus exposure and HLA in healthy donors. A multiplex PCR was run with 60 Vbeta primers and 13 Jbeta primers. Produced via immunoSEQ multiplex PCR; TCRdb's table is partial and in-frame only. The sample includes approximately 110,000 clones, 75% to 90% of them seen just once. Sample: PBMCs. The source is a man in his thirties or forties in good health and CMV-seropositive.

The V gene is TRBV23-1, the J gene TRBJ2-1, with 10 bases identical to TRBD1. Being an ORF, TRBV23-1 has a function that is uncertain. With V trimmed by 6 bases and J by 5 bases, 4 bases remained unmatched. The CDR3 extends over 14 amino acids. CDR3 residues: CASRRDRGNNEQFF. The CDR3, as DNA: TGCGCCAGCAGACGGGACAGGGGCAACAATGAGCAGTTCTTC.

The V call is TRBV7-2, the J call TRBJ2-1; 9 bases are a match to TRBD2. The CDR3 consists of 15 residues. Trimming removed 1 base from V and 5 bases from J; junction bases left unmatched: 3. Looked up from germline, CDR1 is SGHTA and CDR2 is FQGNSA. The CDR3 coding sequence is TGTGCCAGCAGCTTAGACAGCGGGGGGCACAATGAGCAGTTCTTC. It codes for CASSLDSGGHNEQFF.

The rearrangement links TRBV6-1 to TRBJ2-5, with D perhaps TRBD1 (5 bases). CDR1 and CDR2 from the germline V gene are MNHNS and SASEGT. V dropped 1 base and J dropped 4 bases, with 19 bases sitting between them. The CDR3 extends over 17 amino acids. Here the CDR3 DNA reads TGTGCCAGCAGTGAAGAGACAGATACTACAGAGCGAGAGACCCAGTACTTC. Translation: CASSEETDTTERETQYF.

This clone was seen just once. The CDR3 nucleotides read TGTGCCAGCAGTTACTCTACCCCCAGGGCGTGGGAGCAGTACTTC. Protein sequence: CASSYSTPRAWEQYF. The genes are TRBV6-5 and TRBJ2-7, with a weak D call TRBD1 (5 bases). The CDR3 runs to 15 residues. From germline, CDR1 is MNHEY and CDR2 SVGAGI. Trimming removed 0 bases from V and 7 bases from J, with 16 bases in between.

The CDR3 coding sequence is TGTGCCAGCAGTTTCCCGATCGGGACTTTACAAGATACGCAGTATTTT. Amino acids: CASSFPIGTLQDTQYF. The chain links TRBV28 to TRBJ2-3, with D possibly TRBD2 on 6 matching bases. CDR3 length equals 16 residues. Per the germline V gene, CDR1 is MDHEN and CDR2 is SYDVKM. V gave up 3 bases and J gave up 5 bases, with 18 bases separating them.

V and J are TRBV5-4 and TRBJ2-2, with TRBD2 identical over 11 bases. The CDR3 covers 15 residues. Trimming took 4 bases from V and 7 from J; bases not matched to a gene: 6. The V gene's germline CDR1 is SGHNT and CDR2 YYREEE (reference sequence). The CDR3 is CASSHSGGGDGELFF. The CDR3 nucleotides read TGTGCCAGCAGCCATAGCGGGGGGGGAGACGGGGAGCTGTTTTTT.

This clone was seen a single time. The chain couples TRBV4-3 to TRBJ1-2, with 9 bases identical to TRBD1. The CDR3 runs to 15 residues. Germline V gene sequence: CDR1 LGHNA, CDR2 YSLEER. V was clipped by 0 bases and J by 10 bases; unmatched bases: 9. CDR3 DNA: TGCGCCAGCAGCCAAGAGCCGGACAGGGGACAATACTACACCTTC. This sequence encodes CASSQEPDRGQYYTF.

This clone showed up just once. Here the CDR3 DNA reads TGTGCCAGCAGCGTAGTGTCTAGCGGGGGATTCACCGGGGAGCTGTTTTTT. Its translation is CASSVVSSGGFTGELFF. The chain carries TRBV9 and TRBJ2-2, with 10 bases that match TRBD2. The CDR3 is 17 residues long. CDR1 is SGDLS, CDR2 YYNGEE, per germline. Trimming took 0 bases from V and 4 from J; bases not matched to a gene: 6.

The chain carries TRBV7-6 and TRBJ1-1, with 7 nucleotides matching TRBD1. V shed 5 bases, J shed 6 bases, and the junction held 6 bases outside the gene matches. From germline, CDR1 is SGHVS and CDR2 FNYEAQ. This CDR3 contains 13 residues. CDR3 nucleotides: TGTGCCAGCAGCGCGACAGGGAAGGCTGAAGCTTTCTTT. Translating it yields CASSATGKAEAFF. The entire variable domain, with the rest obtained from reference TRBV7-6 and TRBJ1-1, is as follows: GAGVSQSPRYKVTKRGQDVALRCDPISGHVSLYWYRQALGQGPEFLTYFNYEAQQDKSGLPNDRFSAERPEGSISTLTIQRTEQRDSAMYRCASSATGKAEAFFGQGTRLTVV.

The chain has TRBV5-1 and TRBJ2-5; 8 bases align to TRBD1. The germline V gene has CDR1 SGHRS and CDR2 YFSETQ. The CDR3 is made up of 14 amino acids. V gave up 3 bases and J gave up 1 base; unmatched junction bases: 2. CDR3: CASSSGTGQETQYF. As DNA, the CDR3 is TGCGCCAGCAGCTCTGGGACAGGCCAAGAGACCCAGTACTTC.

This rearrangement joins TRBV9 to TRBJ2-2, with a tentative D call TRBD2 (7 bases). The CDR3 totals 18 residues. The V gene's germline CDR1 is SGDLS and CDR2 YYNGEE. Deletions cut 0 bases from V and 7 bases from J, with 22 bases between. CDR3 sequence reads: CASSVEASGSGGGGELFF. The CDR3 nucleotides are TGTGCCAGCAGCGTAGAAGCTAGCGGATCCGGAGGGGGCGGGGAGCTGTTTTTT.

This chain joins TRBV6-1 and TRBJ1-4, with 10 bases aligning to TRBD1. The germline CDR1 and CDR2 sequences are MNHNS and SASEGT. CDR3 length: 15 residues. V gave up 2 bases and J gave up 8 bases; unmatched junction bases: 5. The CDR3 protein is CASSEWGQGMEKLFF. The CDR3 nucleotides read TGTGCCAGCAGTGAATGGGGACAGGGGATGGAAAAACTGTTTTTT.

The rearrangement links TRBV7-6 to TRBJ2-5, with 10 bases fitting TRBD1. This CDR3 spans 14 amino acids. Germline CDR1 is SGHVS and CDR2 is FNYEAQ. The V segment lost 5 bases and the J segment 4 bases; nucleotides outside the gene matches: 4. This chain's CDR3 is CASSVGTGAETQYF. CDR3 nucleotide sequence: TGTGCCAGCAGCGTCGGGACAGGGGCAGAGACCCAGTACTTC.

This chain links TRBV9 with TRBJ2-7; D is possibly TRBD2 (6 bases). Germline V gene sequence: CDR1 SGDLS, CDR2 YYNGEE. Trimming removed 0 bases from V and 7 bases from J, with 17 bases in between. The CDR3 totals 15 residues. The DNA for the CDR3 is TGTGCCAGCAGCGTAGCTGGCGGAGGGCTGTGGGAGCAGTACTTC. Translated, it gives CASSVAGGGLWEQYF.

The genes are TRBV5-1 and TRBJ1-6; D gene unclear. The germline gives CDR1 SGHRS, CDR2 YFSETQ. The CDR3 covers 15 residues. Trimming left V 0 bases short and J 5 bases short, with 9 bases between. CDR3 nucleotides: TGCGCCAGCAGCTTGGTGGGCAGAGATAATTCACCCCTCCACTTT. Its protein product is CASSLVGRDNSPLHF.

This clone occurred once. The chain joins TRBV5-8 to TRBJ1-4; TRBD1 matches at 8 bases. Unmatched junction bases numbered 12, after V lost 7 bases and J lost 7 bases. The germline CDR1 and CDR2 sequences are SGHTS and YDEGEE. The CDR3 extends over 15 amino acids. CDR3 loop: CASDFPDRGGEKLFF. CDR3 in DNA: TGTGCCAGCGATTTTCCCGACAGGGGTGGTGAAAAACTGTTTTTT. Full variable domain (remainder filled in from reference TRBV5-8 and TRBJ1-4): EAGVTQSPTHLIKTRGQQATLRCSPISGHTSVYWYQQALGLGLQFLLWYDEGEERNRGNFPPRFSGRQFPNYSSELNVNALELEDSALYLCASDFPDRGGEKLFFGSGTQLSVL.

This rearrangement joins TRBV5-1 to TRBJ2-5, with a weak D call TRBD1 (5 bases). The CDR3 spans 13 residues. Germline CDR1 SGHRS, CDR2 YFSETQ. V was trimmed by 3 bases and J by 4 bases, leaving 10 bases between them. The DNA of the CDR3 is TGCGCCAGCAGCTCGCAGGGTGGAGAGACCCAGTACTTC. Residues: CASSSQGGETQYF.

Comments on this clone: This sample also contains other DNA sequences that code for the same CDR3. J is TRBJ2-5 and V is TRBV29-1; tentative D call: TRBD2 (5 bases). This CDR3 has 15 residues. V gave up 6 bases and J gave up 5 bases, with 22 bases separating them. Germline V gene data show CDR1 as SQVTM and CDR2 as ANQGSEA. The CDR3 DNA is TGCAGCGTGGACTCGAACCGAGGTTCCAGGGAGACCCAGTACTTC. It specifies CSVDSNRGSRETQYF.

V and J are TRBV27 and TRBJ1-4, with 8 bases aligning to TRBD1. Germline-derived CDR1 and CDR2 are MNHEY and SMNVEV (reference sequence). V was pared by 6 bases and J by 12 bases, with 12 bases of the junction left unmatched. This CDR3 has 14 residues. The CDR3 DNA reads TGTGCCAGCAGGTCTACAGGGGGGGGGTGGGAACTGTTTTTT. It codes for CASRSTGGGWELFF.

The gene calls are TRBV18 and TRBJ1-6, with 7 bases matching TRBD1. CDR1 is KGHSH and CDR2 is LQKENI in the germline V gene. The V segment lost 0 bases and the J segment 7 bases; nucleotides outside the gene matches: 6. The CDR3 is made up of 16 amino acids. The CDR3 region has the DNA TGTGCCAGCTCACCACCTATGGGACAGATGAATTCACCCCTCCACTTT. This codes for CASSPPMGQMNSPLHF.

The chain links TRBV7-2 to TRBJ2-5; TRBD2 agrees at 7 bases. Germline CDR1 is SGHTA and CDR2 is FQGNSA. V shed 0 bases and J 3 bases; nucleotides not matched to a gene: 13. The CDR3 covers 18 residues. The CDR3 protein is CASSLARRAPSGKETQYF. In DNA, the CDR3 is TGTGCCAGCAGCTTAGCCCGCCGAGCTCCTAGCGGAAAAGAGACCCAGTACTTC.

In this sample, this clone turned up a few times. The chain is built from TRBV27 and TRBJ2-2; TRBD1 agrees at 7 bases. Germline CDR1 is MNHEY and CDR2 is SMNVEV (reference sequence). Trimming removed 6 bases from V and 0 bases from J; junction bases left unmatched: 4. This CDR3 has 15 residues. The CDR3 protein is CASRRGTANTGELFF. The CDR3, as DNA: TGTGCCAGCAGAAGAGGGACAGCGAACACCGGGGAGCTGTTTTTT.

The chain couples TRBV2 to TRBJ1-2, with 7 bases identical to TRBD1. Per germline, CDR1 SNHLY and CDR2 FYNNEI. The CDR3 length is 12 residues. Unmatched junction bases numbered 7, after V lost 7 bases and J lost 8 bases. The DNA for the CDR3 is TGTGCCAGCACTTCAGGACAGGAGGGCTACACCTTC. As protein: CASTSGQEGYTF.

The chain joins TRBV5-8 to TRBJ2-7; TRBD1 aligns across 8 bases. Germline values: CDR1 SGHTS, CDR2 YDEGEE. The CDR3 contains 17 residues. V dropped 4 bases and J dropped 4; count of bases not matched to a gene: 16. CDR3 region: CASSLNQRTGNSYEQYF. CDR3 in DNA: TGTGCCAGCAGCCTCAACCAAAGGACAGGGAATTCGTACGAGCAGTACTTC. The full variable domain, completed using reference TRBV5-8 and TRBJ2-7, is EAGVTQSPTHLIKTRGQQATLRCSPISGHTSVYWYQQALGLGLQFLLWYDEGEERNRGNFPPRFSGRQFPNYSSELNVNALELEDSALYLCASSLNQRTGNSYEQYFGPGTRLTVT.

The genes are TRBV6-5 and TRBJ1-2; 9 bases are a match to TRBD1. Unmatched junction bases numbered 6, after V lost 6 bases and J lost 4 bases. The V gene's germline CDR1 is MNHEY and CDR2 SVGAGI. This CDR3 has 14 residues. CDR3 protein: CASSNRGQGYGYTF. The CDR3, as DNA: TGTGCCAGCAGCAACAGGGGGCAAGGCTATGGCTACACCTTC.

This clone was recorded once. In nucleotides, the CDR3 is TGTGCCAGCAGCCCGGGGACAGGGGGCTTTGAAGCTTTCTTT. Protein sequence: CASSPGTGGFEAFF. The rearrangement uses TRBV4-2 and TRBJ1-1; 12 positions agree with TRBD1. V dropped 4 bases and J dropped 7; count of bases not matched to a gene: 4. There are 14 residues in the CDR3. Germline CDR1 is LGHNA and CDR2 is YNFKEQ.

V usage is TRBV9 and J usage is TRBJ2-3; 8 nucleotides agree with TRBD2. The length of the CDR3 is 17 residues. J was trimmed by 4 bases and V by 0 bases; bases with no gene match: 10. CDR1 SGDLS and CDR2 YYNGEE come from the germline V gene. CDR3 in amino acids: CASSVGAGGRRADTQYF. As DNA, the CDR3 is TGTGCCAGCAGCGTAGGGGCGGGGGGTCGTCGGGCAGATACGCAGTATTTT.

This chain connects TRBV7-2 to TRBJ2-7, with 12 bases fitting TRBD1. The CDR3 runs 14 residues. The junction had 8 bases not matched to a gene; V was cut back by 7 bases and J by 7 bases. Germline CDR1 is SGHTA and CDR2 is FQGNSA. Written as DNA, the CDR3 is TGTGCCAGCACCTCGGGACAGGGGGCGCGGGAGCAGTACTTC. Its protein product is CASTSGQGAREQYF.

V and J are TRBV1 and TRBJ2-3; the table assigns TRBD2, which was not confirmed against the DNA. TRBV1 is designated a pseudogene. This CDR3 is 11 amino acids long. The CDR3 spells CTNYGGDTQYF. CDR3 bases: TGCACCAACTACGGGGGGGATACGCAGTATTTT.

This chain joins TRBV6-1 and TRBJ2-5; 9 nucleotides match TRBD2. The CDR3 runs 15 residues. Germline CDR1 reads MNHNS; CDR2 reads SASEGT. V was pared by 6 bases and J by 1 base, with 6 bases of the junction left unmatched. CDR3 DNA: TGTGCCAGCAGGGATGGCGGGGGGGCCCAAGAGACCCAGTACTTC. It codes for CASRDGGGAQETQYF.